This section outlines one T cell receptor (beta chain) sequence together with its context. Germline CDR1 is MNHEY and CDR2 is SMNVEV (reference sequence). Trimming took 3 bases from V and 6 from J; bases not matched to a gene: 5. CDR3 length: 13 residues. The method was immunoSEQ multiplex PCR; TCRdb's version includes in-frame clones alone and lacks a portion of them. The table has some 250,000 clones, approximately 83% seen once. The data belong to a study of blood T cell repertoires in COVID-19. For the study at large: The samples span acute and convalescent COVID-19 from the United States, Italy and Spain.

Sequencing input: peripheral blood. The V gene is TRBV27, the J gene TRBJ2-7, with 7 nucleotides matching TRBD2. The receptor's source is a woman between 25 and 40 years old who had recovered from COVID-19. In DNA, the CDR3 is TGTGCCAGCAGTTTTACTTGGGGGGGCGAGCAGTACTTC. This sequence encodes CASSFTWGGEQYF.